These 24 T cell receptor beta chains were sequenced from one sample in a study of T-cell reconstitution after alpha-beta-depleted transplantation in children. Preparation of the TCRbeta library involved a method that used unique molecular identifiers. TCRdb independently ran MiXCR on the PCR reads; one entry per CDR3 protein. The table has fewer than 700,000 distinct CDR3 sequences, roughly 13% seen once. Sequenced here: PBMCs, mostly from graft donor cells, sampled 360 days after TCRalphabeta/CD19-depleted stem cell transplant. All receptors come from a male patient younger than 18 who had a stem cell transplant for acute myeloid leukemia, so the T cells may come from the graft donor.

The chain couples TRBV4-1 to TRBJ2-1, with 7 bases lining up with TRBD2. This CDR3 contains 16 residues. Looked up from germline, CDR1 is MGHRA and CDR2 is YSYEKL. Losses at the gene ends were 1 base for V and 0 bases for J; bases not matched to a gene: 3. The CDR3 nucleotides are TGCGCCAGCAGCCAAGCCGGCGGGAGCTCCTACAATGAGCAGTTCTTC. Amino acid sequence: CASSQAGGSSYNEQFF.

The chain is built from TRBV5-5 and TRBJ2-7; 9 nucleotides match TRBD2. The J segment lost 2 bases and the V segment lost 4 bases, leaving 10 bases of the junction unmatched. The CDR3 is made up of 16 amino acids. Per germline, CDR1 SGHKS and CDR2 YYEKEE (reference sequence). The CDR3 region is CASSTATSGLPYEQYF. CDR3 coding DNA: TGTGCCAGCAGCACTGCGACTAGCGGATTACCCTACGAGCAGTACTTC.

This clonotype was seen repeatedly, ten times or more. The rearrangement uses TRBV29-1 and TRBJ2-5, with D possibly matching TRBD2 (6 bases). Germline values: CDR1 SQVTM, CDR2 ANQGSEA. V was cut by 2 bases and J by 5 bases, with 15 bases left in between. This CDR3 is built from 14 residues. CDR3 nucleotide sequence: TGCAGCGTTGAATTAGTCCGACTAGAGGAGACCCAGTACTTC. It specifies CSVELVRLEETQYF.

This clonotype appeared many times. This chain joins TRBV29-1 and TRBJ2-3; TRBD2 agrees at 10 bases. In germline, CDR1 is SQVTM, CDR2 ANQGSEA. The CDR3 length is 14 residues. Losses at the gene ends were 8 bases for V and 4 bases for J; bases not matched to a gene: 9. The CDR3, as DNA: TGCAGCCCCCTACTAGCGGGAAGGGCAGATACGCAGTATTTT. Encoded protein: CSPLLAGRADTQYF.

The sample holds one count of this clonotype. The chain uses TRBV7-9 and TRBJ2-7; 10 bases are shared with TRBD1. Germline-derived CDR1 and CDR2 are SEHNR and FQNEAQ (reference sequence). The CDR3 totals 16 residues. With V trimmed by 4 bases and J by 6 bases, 12 bases remained unmatched. The CDR3 here is CASSSRVGTGASEQYF. CDR3 nucleotides: TGTGCCAGCAGCTCCAGGGTGGGGACAGGGGCATCCGAGCAGTACTTC.

The chain has TRBV18 and TRBJ2-1, with 9 positions matching TRBD2. The CDR3 loop spans 16 amino acids. Unmatched junction bases numbered 13, after V lost 6 bases and J lost 7 bases. Germline V gene data show CDR1 as KGHSH and CDR2 as LQKENI. The CDR3: CASSRRLGLAGNEQFF. The CDR3 DNA reads TGTGCCAGCTCTCGCAGGCTCGGGCTAGCGGGGAATGAGCAGTTCTTC. Looking up the rest from reference TRBV18 and TRBJ2-1 gives the full variable domain: NAGVMQNPRHLVRRRGQEARLRCSPMKGHSHVYWYRQLPEEGLKFMVYLQKENIIDESGMPKERFSAEFPKEGPSILRIQQVVRGDSAAYFCASSRRLGLAGNEQFFGPGTRLTVL.

The chain recombines TRBV10-3 with TRBJ2-7; no clear D gene. Germline V gene data show CDR1 as ENHRY and CDR2 as SYGVKD. This CDR3 is 13 amino acids long. The CDR3 spells CVSRGASSYEQYF. In DNA, the CDR3 is TGTGTCAGTCGCGGAGCTAGCTCCTACGAGCAGTACTTC.

The chain employs TRBV5-6 and TRBJ2-5; 11 positions match TRBD2. CDR3 length: 15 amino acids. Trimming at V came to 4 bases and at J to 6 bases, leaving 8 bases not matched to a gene. The germline gives CDR1 SGHDT, CDR2 YYEEEE. CDR3 bases: TGTGCCAGCAGCGTCCGTCTAGCGGGAGGAAAGACCCAGTACTTC. As protein: CASSVRLAGGKTQYF.

This clonotype was seen a few times. This chain uses TRBV7-6 with TRBJ2-7; 9 bases line up with TRBD2. Germline loops: CDR1 SGHVS, CDR2 FNYEAQ. The V gene end was trimmed by 5 bases and the J gene end by 3 bases; junction bases not matched to a gene: 20. The CDR3 is 19 residues long. CDR3 nucleotide sequence: TGTGCCAGCAGCCCGCGTTATAGGGGGCGGCTAGCGGGATACTACGAGCAGTACTTC. Translated, it gives CASSPRYRGRLAGYYEQYF.

There are a few counts of this clonotype. The V and J genes are TRBV28 and TRBJ1-5, with TRBD1 as a possible D gene (5 bases). CDR3 length: 16 residues. Trimming shortened V by 2 bases and J by 4 bases, and 15 bases separated the two germline ends. Germline loops: CDR1 MDHEN, CDR2 SYDVKM. In nucleotides, the CDR3 is TGTGCCAGCAGTTTAGTCGACAGAGGGAATAATCAGCCCCAGCATTTT. Its protein is CASSLVDRGNNQPQHF.

This clonotype was counted between two and nine times. The chain joins TRBV5-1 to TRBJ2-1; 7 bases fit TRBD1. This CDR3 has 17 amino acids. After removal of 4 bases from V and 2 bases from J, the junction contained 12 bases not matched to a gene. Germline V gene sequence: CDR1 SGHRS, CDR2 YFSETQ. CDR3 sequence: CASSPWTGQLAYNEQFF. CDR3 sequence (DNA): TGCGCCAGCAGCCCGTGGACAGGACAACTCGCCTACAATGAGCAGTTCTTC.

The V gene is TRBV5-1, the J gene TRBJ1-3, with 8 bases fitting TRBD1. V was pared by 0 bases and J by 4 bases, with 12 bases of the junction left unmatched. CDR1 and CDR2 from the germline V gene are SGHRS and YFSETQ. CDR3 length equals 18 residues. In nucleotides, the CDR3 is TGCGCCAGCAGCTTGGGGGCCCTGGACAGGGCAGGAGGAAACACCATATATTTT. Protein: CASSLGALDRAGGNTIYF.

The gene calls are TRBV9 and TRBJ2-7; D is perhaps TRBD2 (6 bases). The V gene's germline CDR1 is SGDLS and CDR2 YYNGEE. Trimming left V 3 bases short and J 2 bases short, with 12 bases between. The CDR3 consists of 14 residues. CDR3 in amino acids: CASSEEGSTYEQYF. CDR3 sequence (DNA): TGTGCCAGCAGCGAGGAGGGGTCCACCTACGAGCAGTACTTC.

This clonotype was counted only a few times. This chain links TRBV28 with TRBJ1-5; D is ambiguous. Per germline, CDR1 MDHEN and CDR2 SYDVKM. Trimming took 5 bases from V and 6 from J, leaving 11 bases between them. The CDR3 consists of 13 residues. The CDR3: CASSLRVVQPQHF. CDR3 nucleotides: TGTGCCAGCAGTCTTCGGGTGGTTCAGCCCCAGCATTTT.

The chain links TRBV6-2 or TRBV6-3 to TRBJ2-7, with 7 positions matching TRBD2. V was pared by 2 bases and J by 9 bases, with 10 bases of the junction left unmatched. This CDR3 contains 14 residues. From germline, CDR1 is MNHEY and CDR2 SVGEGT. CDR3 sequence reads: CASSYARDYLVQYF. In nucleotides, the CDR3 is TGTGCCAGCAGTTACGCGCGGGACTACCTAGTGCAGTACTTC.

This clonotype was counted between two and nine times. V is TRBV19 and J is TRBJ2-1, with D perhaps given as TRBD1 or TRBD2 (5 bases each). Trimming shortened V by 1 base and J by 8 bases, and 15 bases separated the two germline ends. The germline V gene encodes CDR1 LNHDA and CDR2 SQIVND (reference sequence). There are 15 residues in the CDR3. CDR3 DNA: TGTGCCAGTAGTATAGGGGGACCCTACTCCTATGAGCAGTTCTTC. This translates into CASSIGGPYSYEQFF. Full variable domain (missing parts from reference TRBV19 and TRBJ2-1): DGGITQSPKYLFRKEGQNVTLSCEQNLNHDAMYWYRQDPGQGLRLIYYSQIVNDFQKGDIAEGYSVSREKKESFPLTVTSAQKNPTAFYLCASSIGGPYSYEQFFGPGTRLTVL.

This clonotype was observed at least ten times. This chain links TRBV15 with TRBJ2-3; D is possibly TRBD1 or TRBD2 (5 bases each). Trimming cost V 4 bases and J 5 bases, with 22 bases left between them. The germline CDR1 and CDR2 sequences are LNHNV and YYDKDF (reference sequence). CDR3 length: 17 amino acids. The CDR3 sequence is CATSTRKGTMSGDTQYF. The CDR3 coding sequence is TGTGCCACCAGCACCCGAAAGGGGACCATGTCAGGAGATACGCAGTATTTT.

This clonotype occurred many times. The chain is built from TRBV29-1 and TRBJ2-1, with D tentatively TRBD1 (5 bases). CDR1 is SQVTM, CDR2 ANQGSEA, per germline. V dropped 2 bases and J dropped 2 bases, with 10 bases sitting between them. The CDR3 contains 14 residues. The CDR3, as DNA: TGCAGCGTTGAATGGACACCAACCTACAATGAGCAGTTCTTC. It encodes CSVEWTPTYNEQFF.

This clonotype has a handful of counts. V usage is TRBV29-1 and J usage is TRBJ2-5; no definite D call. The CDR3 loop spans 12 amino acids. CDR1 is SQVTM and CDR2 is ANQGSEA in the germline V gene. The ends were cut back, 4 bases at V and 5 bases at J, with 11 bases in the middle. The CDR3 here is CSVVGQRETQYF. In DNA, the CDR3 is TGCAGCGTTGTTGGGCAACGGGAGACCCAGTACTTC.

This clonotype was recorded a few times. The rearrangement uses TRBV15 and TRBJ2-7; D is unresolved. This CDR3 comprises 16 residues. The V gene's germline CDR1 is LNHNV and CDR2 YYDKDF (reference sequence). V lost 0 bases and J lost 0, with 12 bases in between. CDR3: CATSRDQVQLSYEQYF. The CDR3 nucleotides are TGTGCCACCAGCAGAGATCAGGTTCAGCTCTCCTACGAGCAGTACTTC. Looking up the rest from reference TRBV15 and TRBJ2-7 gives the full variable domain: DAMVIQNPRYQVTQFGKPVTLSCSQTLNHNVMYWYQQKSSQAPKLLFHYYDKDFNNEADTPDNFQSRRPNTSFCFLDIRSPGLGDTAMYLCATSRDQVQLSYEQYFGPGTRLTVT.

Only a few counts were recorded for this clonotype. The chain links TRBV10-3 to TRBJ2-7, with D uncertain. The CDR3 is 17 residues long. Trimming took 0 bases from V and 2 from J, leaving 17 bases between them. Looked up from germline, CDR1 is ENHRY and CDR2 is SYGVKD. The CDR3 sequence is CAISESKAGLRTYEQYF. CDR3 DNA sequence: TGTGCCATCAGTGAGTCGAAGGCAGGTCTGCGCACCTACGAGCAGTACTTC.

This clonotype has a handful of counts. This chain uses TRBV18 with TRBJ2-5; 10 bases align to TRBD2. CDR3 length equals 17 residues. Unmatched junction bases numbered 12, after V lost 1 base and J lost 7 bases. CDR1 and CDR2 from the germline V gene are KGHSH and LQKENI. This chain's CDR3 is CASSPLSKAGGPGTQYF. The CDR3 bases are TGTGCCAGCTCACCACTCTCCAAAGCGGGAGGGCCGGGGACCCAGTACTTC.

The V and J genes are TRBV20-1 and TRBJ2-3; D is possibly TRBD1 or TRBD2 (5 bases each). The CDR3 runs to 15 residues. Germline V gives CDR1 DFQATT, CDR2 SNEGSKA (reference sequence). In DNA form, the CDR3 reads TGCTCTGTAGTGGCGGAAGGGGACCGCACAGATACGCAGTATTTT. Protein sequence: CSVVAEGDRTDTQYF.

V gene TRBV7-8 combines with J gene TRBJ2-3; 11 bases map to TRBD2. The V gene end was trimmed by 3 bases and the J gene end by 2 bases; junction bases not matched to a gene: 10. Per the germline V gene, CDR1 is SGHVS and CDR2 is FQNEAQ. There are 18 residues in the CDR3. CDR3 sequence: CASSLAGSGRDLTDTQYF. CDR3 bases: TGTGCCAGCAGCTTGGCGGGTAGCGGGAGGGACCTCACAGATACGCAGTATTTT.